This passage covers 5 T cell receptor beta chains from one sample sequenced in a study of read filtering for tumor transcriptome and immune sequencing. The library was built from roughly 400 ng RNA with molecular barcoded adaptors for alpha/delta and beta/gamma chains. TCRdb re-called the reads with MiXCR, one entry per CDR3 protein. The profile shows tens of thousands of distinct CDR3 sequences, roughly 18% of them singletons. Sequenced material: a population of CD138-negative cells sorted from bone marrow. Every receptor here comes from a donor aged 40 or over with multiple myeloma.

There are many counts of this clonotype. The genes are TRBV5-4 and TRBJ2-1, with 7 bases aligning to TRBD2. This CDR3 has 18 residues. Losses at the gene ends were 3 bases for V and 0 bases for J; bases not matched to a gene: 12. Germline V CDR1 and CDR2: SGHNT, YYREEE (reference sequence). This CDR3 reads CASSSKTGTMSSYNEQFF. The CDR3 DNA reads TGTGCCAGCAGCTCCAAAACCGGGACTATGAGCTCCTACAATGAGCAGTTCTTC.

In regard to this clonotype: This could be a read error, since a much larger clone is one nucleotide away. The rearrangement uses TRBV11-2 and TRBJ1-4; D not resolved. The CDR3 has 13 residues. Germline V gene sequence: CDR1 SGHAT, CDR2 FQNNGV. As DNA, the CDR3 is TGTGCCAGCAGCACGGACCCGGGTGAAAAACGGTTTTTT. Its protein is CASSTDPGEKRFF.

The sample holds many counts of this clonotype. The chain couples TRBV20-1 to TRBJ2-6, with D possibly matching TRBD1 (6 bases). Trimming removed 6 bases from V and 0 bases from J, with 9 bases in between. CDR3 size: 14 residues. Germline assignment: CDR1 DFQATT and CDR2 SNEGSKA (reference sequence). CDR3 in amino acids: CSAPQGSGANVLTF. As DNA, the CDR3 is TGCAGTGCACCACAGGGCTCTGGGGCCAACGTCCTGACTTTC.

This clonotype was seen more than once but under ten times. A much larger clone is a single base away; this may be a read error. V and J are TRBV29-1 and TRBJ2-2, with D perhaps TRBD1 (6 bases). The CDR3 has 11 residues. From germline, CDR1 is SQVTM and CDR2 ANQGSEA. Here the CDR3 reads CSVWVKGELLF. The CDR3 DNA follows: TGCAGCGTTTGGGTCAAGGGGGAGCTGCTTTTT.

A note on this clonotype: A much larger clone lies one base from this, so it may be a read error. The V gene is TRBV29-1, the J gene TRBJ2-7; 7 bases are shared with TRBD1. V lost 6 bases, J lost 6 bases, and 8 bases stayed unmatched. Germline-derived CDR1 and CDR2 are SQVTM and ANQGSEA. The length of the CDR3 is 12 residues. DNA for the CDR3: TGCAGCGTGACGGACAGGACCCCCGAGCAGTACTTC. It specifies CSVTDRTPEQYF.